This T cell receptor (beta chain) stems from a study of shared clonotypes between healthy human individuals. Findings and caveats of the study: The sole specimen, blood, was sampled, and tissue repertoires likely differ. Relative to their counterparts shared across all four donors, non-shared clonotypes exhibited diminished generation probabilities.

This CDR3 spans 13 amino acids. For this clone: Its matching antigen is unknown.

In the original processing: Because ImmunoSEQ provided only junction sequences with no quality scores, the filtering differed. TCRdb keeps only in-frame clones here, not all; method: immunoSEQ multiplex PCR. V, J and clone size reflect that table, while D and trimming were determined from the DNA. The sample lists about 660,000 clones; under 80% were seen once. The origin of this receptor is a woman aged 30 to 39 in good health. The sample was memory CD4+ T cells sorted from blood. The subset was: CD45RA-negative fraction. V gene TRBV12-2 combines with J gene TRBJ1-1. TRBV12-2 is recorded as a pseudogene. This CDR3 reads CASPEGRDTEAFF. The CDR3 DNA reads TGTGCAAGTCCCGAGGGACGGGACACTGAAGCTTTCTTT.